This TCR beta chain was retrieved from a study of post-analysis software for immune sequencing data. Findings and limits, study-wide: Patients had higher frequencies than controls of roughly five TRBV segments, including TRBV5-6, TRBV5-1 and TRBV20-1. When compared against controls, multiple sclerosis patients showed significantly lower normalized Chao1 diversity.

Note on this clonotype: Its antigen is not identified.

Included in the TCR beta cDNA libraries were unique molecular identifiers. MiXCR, run by TCRdb on the PCR reads, gives a single entry per CDR3 protein. The data show 550,000 to 700,000 distinct CDR3 sequences, 44% seen once. The germline V gene encodes CDR1 LNHNV and CDR2 YYDKDF (reference sequence). The CDR3 contains 16 residues. V gave up 4 bases and J gave up 4 bases; unmatched junction bases: 9. This receptor was obtained from a girl aged 5-17 years with multiple sclerosis. The sequencing input was blood. The genes are TRBV15 and TRBJ2-5, with TRBD2 matching 10 bases. The CDR3 nucleotides are TGTGCCACCAGCACAGGCACTAGCGGGACAGGAGAGACCCAGTACTTC. The encoded protein is CATSTGTSGTGETQYF.